This TCR beta chain was documented in a study of blood T cell repertoires in COVID-19. Cohort placement rested on clinical history that participants reported themselves. Each recovered donor of Cohort 3 presented with two negative PCRs, clearance, or symptom resolution. The CDR3 is 15 amino acids. Losses at the gene ends were 5 bases for V and 5 bases for J; bases not matched to a gene: 11. Germline V lookup: CDR1 SEHNR, CDR2 FQNEAQ (reference sequence). Authors' analysis steps: Nucleated cell counts were estimated from reference gene primer amplification. Clones were read by immunoSEQ multiplex PCR, and TCRdb kept only the in-frame ones, dropping some. The V and J calls and clone size were taken over from that table, and D and trimming were inferred from the DNA. The sample has under 350,000 clones, about nine tenths seen once.

This TCR came from a man between 60 and 75 years old who had recovered from COVID-19. V is TRBV7-9 and J is TRBJ1-2; TRBD1 aligns across 7 bases. Sequenced: PBMCs or T cells enriched from blood (not recorded which). The CDR3 DNA is TGTGCCAGCAGCCCGCAAGGACAGGTGCCTTATGGCTACACCTTC. Translating gives CASSPQGQVPYGYTF. Complete variable domain (other parts from reference TRBV7-9 and TRBJ1-2): DTGVSQNPRHKITKRGQNVTFRCDPISEHNRLYWYRQTLGQGPEFLTYFQNEAQLEKSRLLSDRFSAERPKGSFSTLEIQRTEQGDSAMYLCASSPQGQVPYGYTFGSGTRLTVV.